One and the same sample provided the 23 T cell receptor beta chains below, sequenced in a study of blood T cell repertoires in COVID-19. The assay was immunoSEQ multiplex PCR, and TCRdb's table has in-frame clones only and misses some. In the table there are 250,000 to 300,000 clones, about 85% of which are singletons. Source material: PBMCs or T cells enriched from blood (not recorded which). The source is a woman aged 50 to 65 who had been exposed to COVID-19.

CDR3 DNA: TGCGCCAGCAGCTTGGACGGGCAGGGGGTCCAAGAGACCCAGTACTTC. It encodes CASSLDGQGVQETQYF. V is TRBV5-1 and J is TRBJ2-5, with 7 bases identical to TRBD1. Germline CDR1 SGHRS, CDR2 YFSETQ. The trim removed 0 bases at V and 1 base at J, leaving 6 bases unmatched. This CDR3 is built from 16 residues. The complete variable domain, with remaining parts taken from reference TRBV5-1 and TRBJ2-5, reads KAGVTQTPRYLIKTRGQQVTLSCSPISGHRSVSWYQQTPGQGLQFLFEYFSETQRNKGNFPGRFSGRQFSNSRSEMNVSTLELGDSALYLCASSLDGQGVQETQYFGPGTRLLVL.

The chain recombines TRBV11-2 with TRBJ2-1; D perhaps matches TRBD1 (5 bases). The CDR3 is made up of 12 amino acids. Deletions cut 5 bases from V and 16 bases from J, with 18 bases between. CDR1 is SGHAT and CDR2 is FQNNGV in the germline V gene. The CDR3 DNA sequence: TGTGCCAGCAGCCTTAAAGGGGCCACACTATTCTTC. Translation gives CASSLKGATLFF.

This chain joins TRBV13 and TRBJ1-2, with D unresolved. Germline CDR1 and CDR2: PRHDT and FYEKMQ (reference sequence). The CDR3 covers 14 residues. With 2 bases removed from V and 5 bases from J, the gap between germline ends came to 12 bases. Here the CDR3 reads CASSLLPTSYGYTF. The DNA of the CDR3 is TGTGCCAGCAGCTTACTGCCCACCAGTTATGGCTACACCTTC.

This clone was seen a single time. The chain employs TRBV5-1 and TRBJ1-1, with a possible D match to TRBD1 (5 bases). There are 15 residues in the CDR3. V was trimmed by 2 bases and J by 5 bases, leaving 16 bases between them. The V gene's germline CDR1 is SGHRS and CDR2 YFSETQ. The DNA of the CDR3 is TGCGCCAGCAGCTTTGGGGGGTCCGGATTTACTGAAGCTTTCTTT. It encodes CASSFGGSGFTEAFF.

This chain joins TRBV5-1 and TRBJ2-2; TRBD1 agrees at 7 bases. The CDR3 totals 14 residues. Germline trimming cut 8 bases from V and 2 bases from J; bases unmatched to any gene: 6. The V gene's germline CDR1 is SGHRS and CDR2 YFSETQ. The chain's CDR3 is CASKGTENTGELFF. The CDR3 DNA follows: TGCGCCAGTAAAGGGACAGAAAACACCGGGGAGCTGTTTTTT.

The table lists this clone with a few counts. The CDR3 loop reads CASSYPDRDQETQYF. CDR3 nucleotides: TGTGCCAGCAGCTACCCGGACAGGGACCAAGAGACCCAGTACTTC. The chain uses TRBV5-4 and TRBJ2-5; 8 bases map to TRBD1. J gave up 0 bases and V 3 bases, and 4 bases lay outside the gene matches. This CDR3 is 15 amino acids long. Germline values: CDR1 SGHNT, CDR2 YYREEE (reference sequence).

This clone was observed a single time. This sequence joins TRBV6-6 and TRBJ1-2, with 11 bases lining up with TRBD1. The germline V gene encodes CDR1 MNHNY and CDR2 SVGAGI (reference sequence). The CDR3 covers 13 residues. V lost 4 bases to trimming and J lost 14 bases; unmatched junction nucleotides: 9. The CDR3: CASSSTGQGGLTF. The DNA of the CDR3 is TGTGCCAGCAGTTCGACGGGACAGGGGGGGTTGACCTTC.

The rearrangement uses TRBV19 and TRBJ1-2, with a tentative D call TRBD1 (6 bases). The CDR3 is 15 residues long. Germline V gene data show CDR1 as LNHDA and CDR2 as SQIVND (reference sequence). V gave up 0 bases and J gave up 4 bases, with 12 bases separating them. The CDR3 sequence is CASSIDLRTAYGYTF. CDR3 coding DNA: TGTGCCAGTAGTATAGATCTGAGGACAGCCTATGGCTACACCTTC.

This clone came up a few times. The J gene is TRBJ2-3, the V gene TRBV19; TRBD2 matches 9 bases. This CDR3 comprises 16 residues. Germline trimming cut 4 bases from V and 3 bases from J; bases unmatched to any gene: 8. Per germline, CDR1 LNHDA and CDR2 SQIVND (reference sequence). CDR3 sequence: CASSRGAGGTTDTQYF. In DNA, the CDR3 is TGTGCCAGTAGTAGGGGAGCGGGGGGCACAACAGATACGCAGTATTTT.

The rearrangement joins TRBV6-1 to TRBJ2-1; D is perhaps TRBD1 (5 bases). V lost 1 base and J lost 9, with 13 bases in between. The CDR3 is 14 amino acids. CDR1 is MNHNS and CDR2 is SASEGT in the germline V gene. Here the CDR3 DNA reads TGTGCCAGCAGTGAAGACCCAGGGTCCCGTGAGCAGTTCTTC. This encodes CASSEDPGSREQFF.

V and J are TRBV7-9 and TRBJ1-4; D unresolved. V lost 2 bases and J lost 2, with 9 bases in between. Looked up from germline, CDR1 is SEHNR and CDR2 is FQNEAQ (reference sequence). This CDR3 contains 15 residues. Here the CDR3 DNA reads TGTGCCAGCAGCTTAACTGTCGGGACTAATGAAAAACTGTTTTTT. Encoded protein: CASSLTVGTNEKLFF. The variable domain in full, completed from reference TRBV7-9 and TRBJ1-4, reads DTGVSQNPRHKITKRGQNVTFRCDPISEHNRLYWYRQTLGQGPEFLTYFQNEAQLEKSRLLSDRFSAERPKGSFSTLEIQRTEQGDSAMYLCASSLTVGTNEKLFFGSGTQLSVL.

V and J are TRBV12-3 or TRBV12-4 and TRBJ2-5; no firm D call. The length of the CDR3 is 11 residues. Trimming removed 5 bases at V and 7 bases at J, with 8 bases between. The CDR3 region has the DNA TGTGCCAGCAGTGCAACGCGGACCCAGTACTTC. Translation: CASSATRTQYF.

The chain employs TRBV28 and TRBJ1-2, with D perhaps TRBD1 (5 bases). The V end lost 5 bases, the J end lost 8 bases, and 18 bases lay between the germline ends. The CDR3 contains 14 residues. Germline CDR1 and CDR2: MDHEN and SYDVKM. The CDR3 spells CASSIGSGWGGYTF. The CDR3, as DNA: TGTGCCAGCAGTATCGGGTCCGGGTGGGGCGGCTACACCTTC.

V usage is TRBV28 and J usage is TRBJ1-2, with a weak D call TRBD1 (5 bases). CDR3 size: 15 residues. Between the trimmed V and J ends, which lost 6 bases and 3 bases, there was a span of 17 bases. The germline CDR1 and CDR2 sequences are MDHEN and SYDVKM. The CDR3 DNA sequence: TGTGCCAGCAGCCTAGGGAATAGGGGCGACTATGGCTACACCTTC. Translated: CASSLGNRGDYGYTF.

V usage is TRBV13 and J usage is TRBJ1-2; maybe TRBD1 (5 bases). The CDR3 is 14 residues long. Germline-derived CDR1 and CDR2 are PRHDT and FYEKMQ (reference sequence). V was trimmed by 5 bases and J by 7 bases, leaving 17 bases between them. This chain's CDR3 is CASSTRVRSGGYTF. The CDR3 DNA follows: TGTGCCAGCAGCACCAGGGTTAGAAGTGGTGGCTACACCTTC.

The chain links TRBV5-1 to TRBJ1-6; tentative D call: TRBD1 (6 bases). This CDR3 region has 15 residues. The ends were cut back, 0 bases at V and 9 bases at J, with 13 bases in the middle. The germline gives CDR1 SGHRS, CDR2 YFSETQ. CDR3 amino acids: CASSLGRGAGSPLHF. CDR3 nucleotide sequence: TGCGCCAGCAGCTTGGGTCGGGGGGCAGGTTCACCCCTCCACTTT.

This clone appeared a single time. The chain recombines TRBV28 with TRBJ1-5, with TRBD1 as a possible D gene (6 bases). The ends were cut back, 4 bases at V and 2 bases at J, with 6 bases in the middle. In germline, CDR1 is MDHEN, CDR2 SYDVKM. The length of the CDR3 is 13 residues. The CDR3 spells CASSSGGNQPQHF. CDR3 nucleotide sequence: TGTGCCAGCAGTTCAGGGGGCAATCAGCCCCAGCATTTT.

V is TRBV28 and J is TRBJ2-5; perhaps TRBD2 as D (6 bases). The V end was cut by 7 bases, the J end by 4 bases, with 13 bases between. Germline CDR1 is MDHEN and CDR2 is SYDVKM. This CDR3 is built from 13 residues. The DNA for the CDR3 is TGTGCCAGCAACAGTGCGGGGCCAGAGACCCAGTACTTC. Translating it yields CASNSAGPETQYF.

The rearrangement joins TRBV18 to TRBJ2-2; no definite D call. Germline values: CDR1 KGHSH, CDR2 LQKENI. The V and J ends lost 0 bases and 7 bases respectively, with 6 bases between them. This CDR3 has 13 residues. Here the CDR3 DNA reads TGTGCCAGCTCACCACCTGTCGGCGGGGAGCTGTTTTTT. This encodes CASSPPVGGELFF.

For the CDR3, the DNA is TGCGCCAGCAGTTTCGACTCTAACTATGGCTACACCTTC. It codes for CASSFDSNYGYTF. The rearrangement links TRBV10-1 to TRBJ1-2; D is unresolved. The CDR3 runs to 13 residues. V was cut by 5 bases and J by 0 bases, with 7 bases left in between. CDR1 is WNHNN and CDR2 is SYGVQD in the germline V gene (reference sequence).

This chain connects TRBV2 to TRBJ1-3; D gene unclear. Per the germline V gene, CDR1 is SNHLY and CDR2 is FYNNEI. The CDR3 totals 13 residues. V shed 6 bases and J shed 4 bases, with 10 bases lying between them. The CDR3 reads CASSPDTGNTIYF. The CDR3 DNA reads TGTGCCAGCAGCCCCGACACCGGAAACACCATATATTTT.

The chain has TRBV4-1 and TRBJ2-2; D unresolved. The CDR3 is made up of 18 amino acids. Trimming took 0 bases from V and 4 from J, leaving 18 bases between them. Looked up from germline, CDR1 is MGHRA and CDR2 is YSYEKL. In nucleotides, the CDR3 is TGCGCCAGCAGCCAAGATCGCACAGTAGGCATTTTCACCGGGGAGCTGTTTTTT. Its translation: CASSQDRTVGIFTGELFF.

The chain carries TRBV2 and TRBJ1-4; D may be TRBD1 (6 bases). Between the trimmed V and J ends, which lost 10 bases and 5 bases, there was a span of 8 bases. The V gene's germline CDR1 is SNHLY and CDR2 FYNNEI. The CDR3 extends over 11 amino acids. The DNA for the CDR3 is TGTGCCATACAGGGAAATGAAAAACTGTTTTTT. Encoded protein: CAIQGNEKLFF.